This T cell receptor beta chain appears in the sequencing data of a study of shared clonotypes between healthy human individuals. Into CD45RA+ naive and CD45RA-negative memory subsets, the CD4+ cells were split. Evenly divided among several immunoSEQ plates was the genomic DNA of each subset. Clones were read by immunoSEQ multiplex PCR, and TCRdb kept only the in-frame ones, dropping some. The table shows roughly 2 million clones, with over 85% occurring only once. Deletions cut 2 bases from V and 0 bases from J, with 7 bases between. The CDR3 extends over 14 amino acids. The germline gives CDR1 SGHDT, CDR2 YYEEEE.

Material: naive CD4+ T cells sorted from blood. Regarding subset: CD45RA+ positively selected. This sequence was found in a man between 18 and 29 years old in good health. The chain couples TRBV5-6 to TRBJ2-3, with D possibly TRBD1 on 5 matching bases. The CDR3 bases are TGTGCCAGCAGCTTTGGGGCTAGCACAGATACGCAGTATTTT. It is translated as CASSFGASTDTQYF.